Here is one T cell receptor beta chain with its context. The target antigen is unknown. The data are from a study of T cell responses to AZD1222 COVID-19 vaccine. Notes on the study in general: Reportedly, close to half of spike-specific TCRs are directed against unmutated variant regions. Donors were chiefly white British, with a greater number of females, and clonal diversity was perhaps underestimated.

The CDR3 contains 14 residues. Trimming cost V 0 bases and J 1 base, with 7 bases left between them. Germline loops: CDR1 SGDLS, CDR2 YYNGEE. Produced via immunoSEQ multiplex PCR; TCRdb's table is partial and in-frame only. Of approximately 130,000 clones in the sample, more than 85% were seen once. This receptor was taken from an adult in good health. This chain joins TRBV9 and TRBJ1-1, with unresolved D. Source: peripheral blood, taken on day 0 of AZD1222 vaccination. The CDR3 reads CASSVGGSNTEAFF. CDR3 in DNA: TGTGCCAGCAGCGTAGGAGGGTCGAACACTGAAGCTTTCTTT.